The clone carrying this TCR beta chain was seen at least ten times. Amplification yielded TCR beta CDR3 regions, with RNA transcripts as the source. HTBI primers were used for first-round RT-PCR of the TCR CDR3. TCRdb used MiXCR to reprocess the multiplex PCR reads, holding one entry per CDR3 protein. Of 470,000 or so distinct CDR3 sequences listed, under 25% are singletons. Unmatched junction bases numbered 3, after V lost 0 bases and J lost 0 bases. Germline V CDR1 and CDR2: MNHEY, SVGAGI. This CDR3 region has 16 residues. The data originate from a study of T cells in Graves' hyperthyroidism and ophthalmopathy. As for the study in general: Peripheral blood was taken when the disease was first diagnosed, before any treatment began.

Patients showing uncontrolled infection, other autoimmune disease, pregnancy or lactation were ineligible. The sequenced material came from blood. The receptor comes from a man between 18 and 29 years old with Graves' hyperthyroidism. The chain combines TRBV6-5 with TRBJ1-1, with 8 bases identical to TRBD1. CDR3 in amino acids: CASSYSTGALNTEAFF. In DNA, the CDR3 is TGTGCCAGCAGTTACTCGACAGGGGCCCTGAACACTGAAGCTTTCTTT.